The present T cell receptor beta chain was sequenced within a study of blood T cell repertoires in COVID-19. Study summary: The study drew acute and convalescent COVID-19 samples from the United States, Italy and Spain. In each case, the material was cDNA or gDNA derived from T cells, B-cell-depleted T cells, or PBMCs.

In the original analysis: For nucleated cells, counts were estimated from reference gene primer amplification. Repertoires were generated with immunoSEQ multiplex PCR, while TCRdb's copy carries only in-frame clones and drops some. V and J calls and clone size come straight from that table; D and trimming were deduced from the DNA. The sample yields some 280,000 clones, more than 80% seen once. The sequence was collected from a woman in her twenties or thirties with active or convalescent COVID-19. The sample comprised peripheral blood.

CDR3 coding DNA: TGTGCCAGCAGCAAAACGACGGGACAGGGAGGAAACACCATATATTTT. This sequence encodes CASSKTTGQGGNTIYF. This rearrangement joins TRBV7-9 to TRBJ1-3; 9 nucleotides match TRBD1. The CDR3 runs to 16 residues. Germline-derived CDR1 and CDR2 are SEHNR and FQNEAQ (reference sequence). V shed 5 bases, J shed 4 bases, and the junction held 9 bases outside the gene matches.